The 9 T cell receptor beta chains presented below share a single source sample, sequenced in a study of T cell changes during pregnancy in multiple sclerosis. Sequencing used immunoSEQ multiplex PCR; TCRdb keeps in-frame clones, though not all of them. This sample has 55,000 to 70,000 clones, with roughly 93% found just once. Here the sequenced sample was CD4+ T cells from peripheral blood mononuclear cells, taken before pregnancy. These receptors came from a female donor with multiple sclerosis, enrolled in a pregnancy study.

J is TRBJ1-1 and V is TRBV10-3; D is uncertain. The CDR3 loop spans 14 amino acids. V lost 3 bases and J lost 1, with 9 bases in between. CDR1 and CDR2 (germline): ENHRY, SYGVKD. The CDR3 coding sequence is TGTGCCATCAGTGAACCTGGAGGGAACACTGAAGCTTTCTTT. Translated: CAISEPGGNTEAFF.

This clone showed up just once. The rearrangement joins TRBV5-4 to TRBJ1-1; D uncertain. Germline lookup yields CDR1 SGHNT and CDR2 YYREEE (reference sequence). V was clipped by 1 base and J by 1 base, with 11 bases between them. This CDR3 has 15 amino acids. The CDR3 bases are TGTGCCAGCAGCTTGATGGGCAGTCGGAACACTGAAGCTTTCTTT. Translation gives CASSLMGSRNTEAFF.

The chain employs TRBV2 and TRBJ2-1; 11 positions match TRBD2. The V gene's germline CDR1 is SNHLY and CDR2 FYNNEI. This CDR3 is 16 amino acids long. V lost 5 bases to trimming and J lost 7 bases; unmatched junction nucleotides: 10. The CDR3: CASSPRLAGTSNEQFF. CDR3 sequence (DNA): TGTGCCAGCAGTCCTAGACTAGCGGGAACTTCTAATGAGCAGTTCTTC.

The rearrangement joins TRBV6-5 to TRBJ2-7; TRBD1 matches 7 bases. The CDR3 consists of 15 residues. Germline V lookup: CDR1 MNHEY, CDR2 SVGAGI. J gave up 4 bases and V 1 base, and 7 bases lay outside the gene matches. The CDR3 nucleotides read TGTGCCAGCAGTTACTTTTTGGGACAGCAATACGAGCAGTACTTC. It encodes CASSYFLGQQYEQYF.

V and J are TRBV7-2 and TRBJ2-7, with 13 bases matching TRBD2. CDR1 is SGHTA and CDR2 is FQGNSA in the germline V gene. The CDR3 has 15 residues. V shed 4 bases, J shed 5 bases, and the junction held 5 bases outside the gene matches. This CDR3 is CASSSELAGGDEQYF. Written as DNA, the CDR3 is TGTGCCAGCAGCTCGGAACTAGCGGGAGGGGACGAGCAGTACTTC. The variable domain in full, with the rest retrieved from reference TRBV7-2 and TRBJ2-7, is GAGVSQSPSNKVTEKGKDVELRCDPISGHTALYWYRQSLGQGLEFLIYFQGNSAPDKSGLPSDRFSAERTGGSVSTLTIQRTQQEDSAVYLCASSSELAGGDEQYFGPGTRLTVT.

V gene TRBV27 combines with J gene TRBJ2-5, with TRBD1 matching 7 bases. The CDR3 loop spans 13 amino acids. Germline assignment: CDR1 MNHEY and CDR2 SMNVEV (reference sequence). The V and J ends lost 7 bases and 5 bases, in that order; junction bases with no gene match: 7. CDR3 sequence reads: CASKIADRETQYF. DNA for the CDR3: TGTGCCAGCAAGATCGCGGACAGGGAGACCCAGTACTTC.

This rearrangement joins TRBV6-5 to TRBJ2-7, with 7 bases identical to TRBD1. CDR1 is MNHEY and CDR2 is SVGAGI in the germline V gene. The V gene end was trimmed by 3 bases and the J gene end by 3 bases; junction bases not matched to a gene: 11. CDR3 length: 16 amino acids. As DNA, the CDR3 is TGTGCCAGCAGTTATCAAAAAGGACAGGTTCACTACGAGCAGTACTTC. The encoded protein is CASSYQKGQVHYEQYF.

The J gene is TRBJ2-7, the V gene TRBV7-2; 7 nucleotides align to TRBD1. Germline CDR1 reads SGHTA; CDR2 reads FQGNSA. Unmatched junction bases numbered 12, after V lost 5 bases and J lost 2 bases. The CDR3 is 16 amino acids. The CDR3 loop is CASSIQTGLGTYEQYF. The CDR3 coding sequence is TGTGCCAGCAGCATCCAGACAGGGCTGGGTACCTACGAGCAGTACTTC. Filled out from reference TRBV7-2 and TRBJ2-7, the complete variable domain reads GAGVSQSPSNKVTEKGKDVELRCDPISGHTALYWYRQSLGQGLEFLIYFQGNSAPDKSGLPSDRFSAERTGGSVSTLTIQRTQQEDSAVYLCASSIQTGLGTYEQYFGPGTRLTVT.

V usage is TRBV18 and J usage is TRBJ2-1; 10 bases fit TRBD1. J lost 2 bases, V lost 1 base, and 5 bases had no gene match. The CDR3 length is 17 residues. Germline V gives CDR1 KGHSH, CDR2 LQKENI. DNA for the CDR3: TGTGCCAGCTCACCACTCGGGGACAGGGGCGCCTACAATGAGCAGTTCTTC. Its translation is CASSPLGDRGAYNEQFF.